This TCR beta chain is from a study of CXCR3-negative and CXCR3-positive naive CD8 T cells. Sorting yielded triplicates of around 300,000 cells for each CD8+ T cell subset. Naivety in CD8+ T cells corresponded to a CD45RO-CCR7+CD27+CD95- phenotype. To note about this clonotype: The antigen remains unidentified.

Regarding the study as a whole: Surface CD5 looked about the same in the naive subsets, so the authors worked out TCR strength from TRB CDR3 properties. TRB CDR3 hydrophobicity was greater in CXCR3-positive naive cells than in CXCR3-negative naive cells.

The TRB cDNA libraries were prepared by 5' RACE with UMI labels. TCRdb reprocessed the 5' RACE reads, with one entry per CDR3 protein and no DNA. The sample has some 130,000 distinct CDR3 sequences. The CDR3 is 15 amino acids. Germline V gene data show CDR1 as SQVTM and CDR2 as ANQGSEA. Sequenced material: naive CXCR3- CD8+ T cells from blood. Sample subset: CD45RO-CCR7+CD27+CD95- naive CD8+ T cells lacking CXCR3 (TNR3-). The TCR was taken from a human donor in good health. Some clones in this sample may be carry-over from other donors' samples. The V call is TRBV29-1, the J call TRBJ1-3. The CDR3 sequence: CSVEWDSSSGNTIYF.